This T cell receptor beta chain is drawn from a study of response to subunit inactivated influenza vaccine. Notes on the study in general: The authors proposed limited new T cell recruitment per seasonal influenza vaccination.

The CDR3 runs 13 residues. V dropped 5 bases and J dropped 5 bases, with 12 bases sitting between them. The germline CDR1 and CDR2 sequences are MNHNS and SASEGT. TCRdb re-called the RT-PCR reads with MiXCR, one entry per CDR3 protein. The data hold fewer than 550,000 distinct CDR3 sequences, with around 25% observed a single time. Remarks on this clonotype: The antigen is undetermined.

This chain uses TRBV6-1 with TRBJ2-5; D is unclear. The clonotype comes from a man between 45 and 60 years old who received an inactivated influenza vaccine. Sequenced here: CD4+ T cells sorted from PBMCs, sampled approximately 5 days after vaccination. The CDR3 DNA reads as TGTGCCAGCAGTCCCGACCTGCAGGAGACCCAGTACTTC. The encoded protein is CASSPDLQETQYF.